The 7 T cell receptor beta chains listed next were all sequenced from one sample in a study of cytomegalovirus exposure and HLA in healthy donors. This PCR relied on a set of 60 Vbeta primers and 13 Jbeta primers. The data were produced by immunoSEQ multiplex PCR, yet TCRdb's version contains in-frame clones alone and is incomplete. The table shows roughly 120,000 clones, with 70% to 80% occurring only once. The sequenced sample consisted of PBMCs. The receptors were sampled from a woman in her forties in good health and CMV-seropositive.

CDR3: CASSAQATSNEKLFF. CDR3 nucleotides: TGTGCCAGCAGCGCCCAGGCTACGTCTAATGAAAAACTGTTTTTT. The rearrangement joins TRBV11-1 to TRBJ1-4; D not resolved. Germline V gene lookup returns CDR1 SGHAT and CDR2 FQDESV (reference sequence). This CDR3 comprises 15 residues. Trimming left V 5 bases short and J 3 bases short, with 13 bases between.

The chain carries TRBV29-1 and TRBJ2-3; D is undetermined. The CDR3 has 14 amino acids. Germline V gene lookup returns CDR1 SQVTM and CDR2 ANQGSEA. Trimming cost V 6 bases and J 0 bases, with 13 bases left between them. The CDR3 loop reads CSVERGASTDTQYF. In nucleotides, the CDR3 is TGCAGCGTAGAGAGAGGAGCCAGCACAGATACGCAGTATTTT.

The chain recombines TRBV4-1 with TRBJ1-5; D not certain. V was pared by 3 bases and J by 5 bases, with 17 bases between. Per germline, CDR1 MGHRA and CDR2 YSYEKL. The CDR3 runs to 16 residues. The CDR3 nucleotides are TGCGCCAGCAGCCAGGCTCAGAGTGGAGGAGATCAGCCCCAGCATTTT. Protein product: CASSQAQSGGDQPQHF.

This clone was found a few times. This chain links TRBV5-1 with TRBJ1-1; D possibly corresponds to TRBD1 (5 bases). Trimming took 0 bases from V and 2 from J, leaving 11 bases between them. The germline gives CDR1 SGHRS, CDR2 YFSETQ. The length of the CDR3 is 15 residues. CDR3 protein: CASSLADSRNTEAFF. The DNA for the CDR3 is TGCGCCAGCAGCTTGGCCGACAGCCGTAACACTGAAGCTTTCTTT.

This chain joins TRBV30 and TRBJ1-1; 9 bases are a match to TRBD1. Germline values: CDR1 GTSNPN, CDR2 SVGIG (reference sequence). V lost 8 bases and J lost 5; bases outside the gene matches: 6. The CDR3 totals 12 residues. The CDR3 bases are TGTGCCGAGGACAGGGGTCTTACTGAAGCTTTCTTT. This sequence encodes CAEDRGLTEAFF. Filled out from reference TRBV30 and TRBJ1-1, the complete variable domain reads SQTIHQWPATLVQPVGSPLSLECTVEGTSNPNLYWYRQAAGRGLQLLFYSVGIGQISSEVPQNLSASRPQDRQFILSSKKLLLSDSGFYLCAEDRGLTEAFFGQGTRLTVV.

V is TRBV7-2 and J is TRBJ2-2; no clear D. The V end was cut by 2 bases, the J end by 5 bases, with 9 bases between. CDR3 length: 14 residues. Looked up from germline, CDR1 is SGHTA and CDR2 is FQGNSA. CDR3 DNA sequence: TGTGCCAGCAGCTTACAGATTCTTACCGGGGAGCTGTTTTTT. Translation gives CASSLQILTGELFF.

The chain carries TRBV30 and TRBJ2-5; D is unresolved. Germline V lookup: CDR1 GTSNPN, CDR2 SVGIG (reference sequence). The CDR3 spans 13 residues. Trimming cost V 2 bases and J 1 base, with 8 bases left between them. The CDR3 sequence: CAWSLNFQETQYF. Here the CDR3 DNA reads TGTGCCTGGAGTCTTAACTTCCAAGAGACCCAGTACTTC.